This is a list of T cell receptor beta chains from one sample in a study of blood T cell repertoires in COVID-19. The repertoire was sequenced with immunoSEQ multiplex PCR; TCRdb's copy has only in-frame clones and lacks some. This sample has some 200,000 clones, with 60% to 85% found just once. Sequenced input: peripheral blood. All receptors come from a woman in her 70s with acute or convalescent COVID-19. The CDR3 runs from the conserved cysteine through the conserved F or W. Each record gives: V gene, clone size, D gene, J gene, CDR3 protein, CDR3 DNA. D genes are given only for firm matches. The size entry is marked missing in some rows and otherwise reads once, few, many or a size class.

TRBV27	-	-	TRBJ2-5	CASSARGLAQETQYF	TGTGCCAGCAGTGCCCGGGGTTTAGCGCAAGAGACCCAGTACTTC
TRBV2	-	TRBD1	TRBJ2-5	CASSRGQTQETQYF	TGTGCCAGCAGCCGGGGACAGACGCAAGAGACCCAGTACTTC
TRBV7-8	-	TRBD2	TRBJ2-5	CASSPSGVKETQYF	TGTGCCAGCAGCCCAAGCGGGGTAAAAGAGACCCAGTACTTC
TRBV29-1	-	-	TRBJ2-1	CSTRGGGPDEQFF	TGCAGTACCCGGGGAGGAGGGCCAGATGAGCAGTTCTTC
TRBV5-1	-	-	TRBJ2-3	CASSLDQLQYF	TGCGCCAGCAGCTTGGACCAGTTGCAGTATTTT
TRBV3-1/TRBV3-2	once	-	TRBJ1-1	CASSQGTIAEAFF	TGTGCCAGCAGCCAAGGGACAATCGCTGAAGCTTTCTTT
TRBV29-1	once	-	TRBJ1-1	CSVEHGYTEAFF	TGCAGCGTTGAACACGGGTACACTGAAGCTTTCTTT
TRBV11-3	-	-	TRBJ2-5	CASSSGSGWEETQYF	TGTGCCAGCAGCTCCGGGTCGGGGTGGGAAGAGACCCAGTACTTC
TRBV7-8	-	TRBD1	TRBJ2-6	CASRWDRGLSGANVLTF	TGTGCCAGCAGATGGGACAGGGGGCTATCTGGGGCCAACGTCCTGACTTTC
TRBV5-6	once	TRBD1	TRBJ1-6	CASSRMDRVNNSPLHF	TGTGCCAGCAGCCGAATGGACAGGGTCAATAATTCACCCCTCCACTTT
TRBV19	-	-	TRBJ2-5	CASSPSGVQETQYF	TGTGCCAGTAGTCCGTCAGGGGTCCAAGAGACCCAGTACTTC
TRBV5-1	-	-	TRBJ2-7	CASSFGATYEQYF	TGCGCCAGCAGCTTCGGAGCCACCTACGAGCAGTACTTC
TRBV4-2	-	TRBD1	TRBJ1-2	CASSQGVVTGIGDYGYTF	TGTGCCAGCAGCCAAGGGGTGGTGACAGGGATTGGAGACTATGGCTACACCTTC
TRBV7-6	-	TRBD1	TRBJ2-3	CASSLQDRAASTDTQYF	TGTGCCAGCAGCCTTCAGGACAGGGCAGCTAGCACAGATACGCAGTATTTT
TRBV24-1	-	TRBD1	TRBJ1-2	CATRQGQGDDGYTF	TGTGCCACCAGACAGGGCCAGGGGGATGATGGCTACACCTTC
TRBV19	-	-	TRBJ1-6	CASSIGYNSPLHF	TGTGCCAGTAGTATCGGGTATAATTCACCCCTCCACTTT
TRBV27	-	-	TRBJ1-1	CASSYSWNTEAFF	TGTGCCAGCAGCTACTCGTGGAACACTGAAGCTTTCTTT
TRBV4-1	-	TRBD1	TRBJ1-2	CASSQVGHTGEGYGYTF	TGCGCCAGCAGCCAAGTCGGGCACACAGGGGAAGGCTATGGCTACACCTTC
TRBV6-5	-	TRBD1	TRBJ1-1	CASRIDRATEAFF	TGTGCCAGCAGGATCGACAGGGCCACTGAAGCTTTCTTT
TRBV24-1	-	-	TRBJ2-4	CATSDRQATWAKNIQYF	TGTGCCACCAGTGACCGACAGGCCACCTGGGCCAAAAACATTCAGTACTTC
TRBV6-5	-	TRBD1	TRBJ1-2	CASHSQGDYGYTF	TGTGCCAGCCATTCCCAGGGGGACTATGGCTACACCTTC
TRBV5-1	once	TRBD2	TRBJ2-7	CASSLVLAGGSEQYF	TGCGCCAGCAGCTTGGTTCTAGCGGGAGGTAGCGAGCAGTACTTC
TRBV9	-	-	TRBJ2-1	CASSVGTNPSNEQFF	TGTGCCAGCAGCGTAGGGACTAACCCGTCAAATGAGCAGTTCTTC
TRBV30	-	-	TRBJ1-5	CAFEGGFNQPQHF	TGTGCCTTTGAGGGGGGGTTCAATCAGCCCCAGCATTTT
TRBV28	few	-	TRBJ2-1	CASRLAVRAYNEQFF	TGTGCCAGCAGACTAGCAGTGCGGGCCTACAATGAGCAGTTCTTC
TRBV9	-	-	TRBJ1-2	CASSVDREVGGYTF	TGTGCCAGCAGCGTAGACCGGGAGGTGGGTGGCTACACCTTC
TRBV5-1	-	-	TRBJ2-2	CASSLGVGGTGELFF	TGCGCCAGCAGCTTGGGGGTCGGGGGCACCGGGGAGCTGTTTTTT
TRBV19	-	TRBD1	TRBJ2-7	CASSARTGTYEQYF	TGTGCCAGTAGTGCTCGGACAGGGACCTACGAGCAGTACTTC
TRBV10-1	-	-	TRBJ2-1	CASSSYAYNEQFF	TGCGCCAGCAGCTCCTACGCTTACAATGAGCAGTTCTTC
TRBV10-2	-	-	TRBJ1-2	CASSESALRGYTF	TGCGCCAGCAGTGAGTCTGCGCTACGTGGCTACACCTTC
TRBV5-1	-	TRBD2	TRBJ2-1	CASSLGLAGGPHEQFF	TGCGCCAGCAGCTTGGGACTAGCGGGAGGGCCACATGAGCAGTTCTTC
TRBV3-1/TRBV3-2	-	TRBD1	TRBJ1-6	CASSRDSNPSPLHF	TGTGCCAGCAGCCGGGACAGTAACCCCTCACCCCTCCACTTT
TRBV29-1	-	-	TRBJ2-3	CSVEFTGGADTQYF	TGCAGCGTTGAATTTACAGGAGGGGCAGATACGCAGTATTTT
TRBV27	few	TRBD1	TRBJ1-4	CASSLAGGFNEKLFF	TGTGCCAGCAGTTTAGCAGGGGGATTTAATGAAAAACTGTTTTTT
TRBV30	-	TRBD1	TRBJ1-4	CAWSPPGQIDEKLFF	TGTGCCTGGAGCCCTCCGGGACAGATTGATGAAAAACTGTTTTTT
TRBV19	few	-	TRBJ1-5	CASNRGSNQPQHF	TGTGCCAGTAACCGGGGGAGCAATCAGCCCCAGCATTTT
TRBV5-1	few	TRBD1	TRBJ2-3	CASSLGGQLTDTQYF	TGCGCCAGCAGCTTGGGGGGACAGCTCACAGATACGCAGTATTTT
TRBV10-1	-	-	TRBJ1-1	CASSDGQKETNTEAFF	TGCGCCAGCAGTGATGGACAAAAGGAGACGAACACTGAAGCTTTCTTT
TRBV12-5	-	-	TRBJ2-5	CASGVSGVGTQYF	TGTGCTAGTGGTGTCTCAGGGGTTGGGACCCAGTACTTC
TRBV6-5	-	TRBD1	TRBJ2-7	CASSNSGQATYEQYF	TGTGCCAGCAGTAACTCGGGACAGGCAACCTACGAGCAGTACTTC
TRBV9	-	-	TRBJ1-6	CASSVSQGDSPLHF	TGTGCCAGCAGCGTATCACAGGGAGATTCACCCCTCCACTTT
TRBV6-2/TRBV6-3	-	-	TRBJ1-6	CASSYSTGSNNSPLHF	TGTGCCAGCAGTTACTCGACGGGGTCCAATAATTCACCCCTCCACTTT